This T cell receptor (beta chain) was sequenced during a study of T cells in Graves' hyperthyroidism and ophthalmopathy. Study outcomes and limitations: The majority of expanded thyroid clonotypes above 0.001 also appeared in blood.

This clonotype was counted ten times or more. Its antigen is as yet unknown. RNA transcripts served as the template for amplifying TCR beta CDR3 regions. Carried out on the TCR CDR3, a first-round RT-PCR used the HTBI primer set. TCRdb reprocessed the multiplex PCR reads via MiXCR and lists one record per CDR3 protein. In the table there are some 370,000 distinct CDR3 sequences, more than 12% of which are singletons. CDR3 size: 13 residues. Trimming cost V 8 bases and J 3 bases, with 12 bases left between them. CDR1 and CDR2 (germline): SGHAT, FQNNGV. Clinical Activity Scores of at least 3, NOSPECS grades of at least 4 and durations under 3 months characterized ophthalmopathy patients. Patients with uncontrolled infections, other autoimmune diseases, pregnancy or lactation were excluded.

The sample was blood. The V call is TRBV11-2, the J call TRBJ2-3, with no clear D. The receptor was isolated from a middle-aged man with Graves' ophthalmopathy. CDR3 DNA sequence: TGTGCCAGCCAAGTCCGGGTAACAGATACGCAGTATTTT. As protein: CASQVRVTDTQYF.